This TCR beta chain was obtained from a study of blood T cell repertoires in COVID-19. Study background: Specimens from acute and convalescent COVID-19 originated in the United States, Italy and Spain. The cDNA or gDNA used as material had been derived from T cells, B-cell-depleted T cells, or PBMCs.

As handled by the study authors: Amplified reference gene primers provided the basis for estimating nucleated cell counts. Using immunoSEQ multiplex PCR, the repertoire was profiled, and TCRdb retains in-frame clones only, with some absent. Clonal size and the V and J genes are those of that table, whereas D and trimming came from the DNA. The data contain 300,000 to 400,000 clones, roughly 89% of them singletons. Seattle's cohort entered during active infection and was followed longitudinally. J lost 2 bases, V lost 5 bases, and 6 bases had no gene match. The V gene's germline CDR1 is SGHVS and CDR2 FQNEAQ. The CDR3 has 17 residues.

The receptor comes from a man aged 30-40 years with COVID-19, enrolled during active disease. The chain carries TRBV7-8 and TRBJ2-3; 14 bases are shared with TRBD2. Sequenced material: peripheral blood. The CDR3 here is CASSLRLAGGSTDTQYF. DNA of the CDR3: TGTGCCAGCAGCCTAAGACTAGCGGGAGGGTCCACAGATACGCAGTATTTT. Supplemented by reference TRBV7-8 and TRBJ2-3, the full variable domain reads GAGVSQSPRYKVAKRGQDVALRCDPISGHVSLFWYQQALGQGPEFLTYFQNEAQLDKSGLPSDRFFAERPEGSVSTLKIQRTQQEDSAVYLCASSLRLAGGSTDTQYFGPGTRLTVL.